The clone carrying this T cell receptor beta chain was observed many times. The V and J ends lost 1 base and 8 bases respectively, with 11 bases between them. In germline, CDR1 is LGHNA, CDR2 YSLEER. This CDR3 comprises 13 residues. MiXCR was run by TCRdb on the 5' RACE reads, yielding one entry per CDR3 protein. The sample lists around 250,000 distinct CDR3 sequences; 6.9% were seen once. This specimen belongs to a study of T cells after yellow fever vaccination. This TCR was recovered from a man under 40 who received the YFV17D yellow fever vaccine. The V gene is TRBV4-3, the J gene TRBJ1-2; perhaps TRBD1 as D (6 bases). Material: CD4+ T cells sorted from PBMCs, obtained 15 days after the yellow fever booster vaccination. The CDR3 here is CASSQAGGEGYTF. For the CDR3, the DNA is TGCGCCAGCAGCCAAGCGGGGGGCGAGGGCTACACCTTC.